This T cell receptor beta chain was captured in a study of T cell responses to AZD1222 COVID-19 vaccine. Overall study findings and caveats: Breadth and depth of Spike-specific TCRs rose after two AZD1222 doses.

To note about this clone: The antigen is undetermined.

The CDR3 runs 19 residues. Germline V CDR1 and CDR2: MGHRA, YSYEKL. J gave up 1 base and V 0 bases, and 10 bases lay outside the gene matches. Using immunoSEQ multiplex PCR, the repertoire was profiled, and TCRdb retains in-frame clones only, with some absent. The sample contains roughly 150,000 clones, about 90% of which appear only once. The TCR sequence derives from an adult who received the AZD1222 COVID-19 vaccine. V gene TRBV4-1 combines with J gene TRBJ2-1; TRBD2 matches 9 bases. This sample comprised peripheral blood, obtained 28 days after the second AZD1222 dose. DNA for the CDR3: TGCGCCAGCAGCCAAGATAGGGCGGGAGGGTACGGGTCCTACAATGAGCAGTTCTTC. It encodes CASSQDRAGGYGSYNEQFF.